The sequence of this T cell receptor (beta chain) was determined in a study of Graves' ophthalmopathy and Graves' hyperthyroidism. Study in general: Stable hyperthyroidism denotes an absence of ophthalmopathy throughout 18 months of follow-up. Study-wide results and limits: Detection in blood was also observed for most expanded thyroid clonotypes above 0.001 frequency. Progression of ophthalmopathy was predicted by the model with roughly 65% sensitivity and just under 75% specificity.

As for this clonotype: Its matching antigen is unknown.

Germline-derived CDR1 and CDR2 are DFQATT and SNEGSKA (reference sequence). The CDR3 extends over 16 amino acids. V lost 6 bases and J lost 8, with 28 bases in between. Diagnosis was based on clinical symptoms, serum thyroxine, TRAb, thyroid ultrasound and orbital computed tomography. Investigators amplified TCR beta CDR3 regions from RNA transcripts. HTBI primers were used in a first-round RT-PCR, which preceded a second-round multiplex PCR. TCRdb called the multiplex PCR reads again in MiXCR, with one record for every CDR3 protein. The table lists about 1.1 million distinct CDR3 sequences, roughly 35% of them singletons.

The clonotype originates from an adult man with Graves' hyperthyroidism. J is TRBJ1-2 and V is TRBV20-1, with TRBD1 as a possible D gene (6 bases). Sequences were obtained from peripheral blood or thyroid tissue (not recorded which). CDR3 DNA sequence: TGCAGTGCGTATGGACAGCTCCCTTACGTCACCCGGGGCTACACCTTC. This encodes CSAYGQLPYVTRGYTF.